Shown below are 7 T cell receptor beta chains from a single sample sequenced in a study of vaccination effects on CD4 cells after COVID-19. Profiled with immunoSEQ multiplex PCR; TCRdb holds only in-frame clones, not every one. The sample contains tens of thousands of clones, roughly 65% of which appear only once. Following 10 days of culture, CD4+ T cells were isolated. Antigen specificity for these receptors is unknown. The specimen comprised CD4+ T cells from PBMCs cultured without peptide, sampled before COVID-19 vaccination. The source of these receptors is a human donor who received a COVID-19 vaccine.

The chain recombines TRBV30 with TRBJ1-1; no firm D call. V dropped 4 bases and J dropped 0 bases, with 9 bases sitting between them. Germline CDR1 reads GTSNPN; CDR2 reads SVGIG (reference sequence). CDR3 length: 13 residues. In DNA form, the CDR3 reads TGTGCCTGGAATATAGAGGTGAACACTGAAGCTTTCTTT. Protein product: CAWNIEVNTEAFF.

The CDR3 region is CASSLEVSGKANYNEQFF. In nucleotides, the CDR3 is TGCGCCAGCAGCTTGGAAGTTAGCGGGAAGGCCAACTACAATGAGCAGTTCTTC. V gene TRBV5-1 combines with J gene TRBJ2-1; the match to TRBD2 covers 8 bases. Germline CDR1 and CDR2: SGHRS and YFSETQ. V lost 0 bases and J lost 3; bases outside the gene matches: 11. This CDR3 spans 18 amino acids.

V and J are TRBV7-9 and TRBJ2-7, with 8 bases fitting TRBD1. Germline V gene lookup returns CDR1 SEHNR and CDR2 FQNEAQ (reference sequence). This CDR3 has 14 amino acids. V gave up 4 bases and J gave up 3 bases; unmatched junction bases: 5. Here the CDR3 reads CASSSPRGLYEQYF. The CDR3, as DNA: TGTGCCAGCAGCTCTCCCAGGGGGCTCTACGAGCAGTACTTC.

This clone was recorded a few times. CDR3 coding DNA: TGTGCCAGCAGCTCACCGGGACAGGGCGGGACTGAGAGCTACACCTTC. This translates into CASSSPGQGGTESYTF. The rearrangement uses TRBV5-4 and TRBJ1-2, with 9 bases fitting TRBD1. There are 16 residues in the CDR3. V lost 3 bases and J lost 9; bases outside the gene matches: 15. Germline loops: CDR1 SGHNT, CDR2 YYREEE (reference sequence). Complete variable domain (other parts from reference TRBV5-4 and TRBJ1-2): ETGVTQSPTHLIKTRGQQVTLRCSSQSGHNTVSWYQQALGQGPQFIFQYYREEENGRGNFPPRFSGLQFPNYSSELNVNALELDDSALYLCASSSPGQGGTESYTFGSGTRLTVV.

This clone was seen only once. The J gene is TRBJ2-7, the V gene TRBV5-1; a possible D gene is TRBD2 (6 bases). Per germline, CDR1 SGHRS and CDR2 YFSETQ. Deletions cut 3 bases from V and 5 bases from J, with 12 bases between. This CDR3 has 13 amino acids. As DNA, the CDR3 is TGCGCCAGCAGCTCGGGACTTGGCGACGAGCAGTACTTC. This translates into CASSSGLGDEQYF.

This chain joins TRBV7-9 and TRBJ1-1; 10 bases line up with TRBD1. The CDR3 spans 13 residues. The V segment lost 5 bases and the J segment 11 bases; nucleotides outside the gene matches: 8. Germline V CDR1 and CDR2: SEHNR, FQNEAQ (reference sequence). CDR3 in DNA: TGTGCCAGCAGCCCCGACAGGGGGCCGTTTGCTTTCTTT. Its translation is CASSPDRGPFAFF.

By share, this clone counts as medium-sized (0.01 to 0.1%). The J gene is TRBJ1-1, the V gene TRBV4-1; D is uncertain. Per the germline V gene, CDR1 is MGHRA and CDR2 is YSYEKL. The V end was cut by 1 base, the J end by 4 bases, with 16 bases between. This CDR3 comprises 16 residues. The CDR3 is CASSQASVQMGTEAFF. CDR3 coding DNA: TGCGCCAGCAGCCAAGCCTCGGTACAAATGGGCACTGAAGCTTTCTTT.